This TCR beta chain was profiled in a study of CD8 T cells in Susac syndrome. Study-level findings and limits: That the number of individuals in its TCR sequencing and HLA analysis was relatively small was acknowledged by the study.

Sequencing of TCR beta was performed on blood CD8+ T cells and on blood CD4+ T cells. Reverse transcription of 0.5 to 1 ug RNA was performed with random hexamers. In TCRdb, the immunoSEQ multiplex PCR reads were re-called with MiXCR into one record per CDR3 protein. The sample has some 130,000 distinct CDR3 sequences, 80% to 85% seen once. On this clonotype itself: The antigen remains undetermined.

V was clipped by 1 base and J by 4 bases; unmatched bases: 8. The CDR3 runs 17 residues. CDR1 is SGHAT and CDR2 is FQNNGV in the germline V gene. This chain uses TRBV11-2 with TRBJ2-2; 8 bases are a match to TRBD2. The sequence derives from a human donor with multiple sclerosis. Sequenced material: CD8+ T cells from PBMCs. The CDR3 bases are TGTGCCAGCAGCTTAGGGGCGGGACTAGGATCCACCGGGGAGCTGTTTTTT. Residues: CASSLGAGLGSTGELFF.